The 5 T cell receptor beta chains reported below all come from one sample, sequenced in a study of blood T cell repertoires in COVID-19. Some clones are missing from TCRdb's copy, which holds only in-frame ones; the method was immunoSEQ multiplex PCR. The repertoire consists of over 50,000 clones, with approximately 92% occurring once and the leading ten covering under 15%. The sample comprised peripheral blood. The receptors derive from a human donor with active COVID-19. The donor label of this sample is uncertain.

The chain has TRBV7-9 and TRBJ2-1; weak D call: TRBD2 (5 bases). In germline, CDR1 is SEHNR, CDR2 FQNEAQ (reference sequence). The V end lost 1 base, the J end lost 3 bases, and 10 bases lay between the germline ends. This CDR3 spans 15 amino acids. This CDR3 reads CASSLVLDYYNEQFF. As DNA, the CDR3 is TGTGCCAGCAGCTTAGTCTTAGACTACTACAATGAGCAGTTCTTC.

The V call is TRBV6-6, the J call TRBJ2-7; TRBD1 is a possible D gene (5 bases). The length of the CDR3 is 14 residues. Germline V lookup: CDR1 MNHNY, CDR2 SVGAGI (reference sequence). Trimming shortened V by 2 bases and J by 0 bases, and 8 bases separated the two germline ends. CDR3 amino acids: CASSYRGLSYEQYF. The CDR3 bases are TGTGCCAGCAGTTACAGGGGTCTCTCCTACGAGCAGTACTTC.

The rearrangement joins TRBV19 to TRBJ2-5; D perhaps matches TRBD2 (6 bases). Germline assignment: CDR1 LNHDA and CDR2 SQIVND (reference sequence). CDR3 length equals 15 residues. V dropped 2 bases and J dropped 0 bases, with 10 bases sitting between them. The CDR3 nucleotides are TGTGCCAGTAGTATACGAGGAGGGAACCAAGAGACCCAGTACTTC. This encodes CASSIRGGNQETQYF.

The rearrangement joins TRBV19 to TRBJ2-2, with 11 nucleotides matching TRBD2. J gave up 2 bases and V 4 bases, and 3 bases lay outside the gene matches. CDR3 length: 16 amino acids. Germline V gene data show CDR1 as LNHDA and CDR2 as SQIVND (reference sequence). The CDR3 sequence is CASSTLAGVNTGELFF. In DNA form, the CDR3 reads TGTGCCAGTAGTACACTAGCGGGGGTTAACACCGGGGAGCTGTTTTTT.

This chain connects TRBV7-2 to TRBJ2-5, with 9 bases lining up with TRBD2. V shed 7 bases and J 4 bases; nucleotides not matched to a gene: 1. CDR1 is SGHTA, CDR2 FQGNSA, per germline. CDR3 length: 12 amino acids. The CDR3 nucleotides read TGTGCCAGCACGACTAGCGGAGAGACCCAGTACTTC. This translates into CASTTSGETQYF.